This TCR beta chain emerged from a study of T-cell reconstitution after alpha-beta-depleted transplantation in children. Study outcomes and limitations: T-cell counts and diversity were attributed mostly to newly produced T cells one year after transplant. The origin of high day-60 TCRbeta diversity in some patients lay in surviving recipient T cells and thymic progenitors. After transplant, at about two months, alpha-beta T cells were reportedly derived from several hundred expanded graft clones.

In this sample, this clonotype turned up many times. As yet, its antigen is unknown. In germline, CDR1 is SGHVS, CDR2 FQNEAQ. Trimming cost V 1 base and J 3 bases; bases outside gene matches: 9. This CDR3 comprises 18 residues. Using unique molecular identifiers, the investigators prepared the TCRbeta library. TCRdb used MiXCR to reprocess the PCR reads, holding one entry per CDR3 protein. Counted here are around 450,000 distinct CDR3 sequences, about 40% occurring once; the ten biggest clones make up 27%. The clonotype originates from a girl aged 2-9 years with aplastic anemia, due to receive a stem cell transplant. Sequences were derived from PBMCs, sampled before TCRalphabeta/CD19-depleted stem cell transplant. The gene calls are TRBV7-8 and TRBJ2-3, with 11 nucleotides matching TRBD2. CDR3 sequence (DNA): TGTGCCAGCAGCTTAGTACTGCGACTAGCGGGGAGGACAGATACGCAGTATTTT. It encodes CASSLVLRLAGRTDTQYF.